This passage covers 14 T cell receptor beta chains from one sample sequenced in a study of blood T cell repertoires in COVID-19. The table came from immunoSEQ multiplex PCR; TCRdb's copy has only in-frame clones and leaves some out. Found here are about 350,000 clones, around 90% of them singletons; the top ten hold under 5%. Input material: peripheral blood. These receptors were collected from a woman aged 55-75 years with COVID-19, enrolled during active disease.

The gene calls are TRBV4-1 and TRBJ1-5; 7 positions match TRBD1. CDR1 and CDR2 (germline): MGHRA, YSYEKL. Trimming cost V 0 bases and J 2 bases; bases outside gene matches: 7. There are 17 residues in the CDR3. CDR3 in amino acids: CASSQDGYRGGNQPQHF. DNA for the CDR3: TGCGCCAGCAGCCAAGATGGATACAGGGGAGGCAATCAGCCCCAGCATTTT.

This CDR3 reads CASSPTGSATNEKLFF. The DNA of the CDR3 is TGCGCCAGCAGTCCGACAGGGAGTGCAACTAATGAAAAACTGTTTTTT. The chain is built from TRBV5-1 and TRBJ1-4, with TRBD1 matching 7 bases. Trimming removed 5 bases from V and 0 bases from J; junction bases left unmatched: 7. The length of the CDR3 is 16 residues. The V gene's germline CDR1 is SGHRS and CDR2 YFSETQ. The full variable domain, with the rest looked up from reference TRBV5-1 and TRBJ1-4, is KAGVTQTPRYLIKTRGQQVTLSCSPISGHRSVSWYQQTPGQGLQFLFEYFSETQRNKGNFPGRFSGRQFSNSRSEMNVSTLELGDSALYLCASSPTGSATNEKLFFGSGTQLSVL.

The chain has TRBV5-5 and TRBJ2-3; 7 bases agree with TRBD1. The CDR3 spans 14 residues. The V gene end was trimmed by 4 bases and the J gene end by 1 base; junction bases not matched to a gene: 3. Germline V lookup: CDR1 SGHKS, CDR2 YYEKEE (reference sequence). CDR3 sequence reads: CASSLGQRTDTQYF. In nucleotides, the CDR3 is TGTGCCAGCAGCCTGGGACAGCGCACAGATACGCAGTATTTT.

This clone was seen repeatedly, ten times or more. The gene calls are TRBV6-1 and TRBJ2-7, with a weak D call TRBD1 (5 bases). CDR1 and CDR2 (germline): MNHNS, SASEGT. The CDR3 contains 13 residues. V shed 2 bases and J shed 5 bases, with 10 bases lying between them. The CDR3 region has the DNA TGTGCCAGCAGTGAACCGCCGACAGACGAGCAGTACTTC. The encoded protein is CASSEPPTDEQYF.

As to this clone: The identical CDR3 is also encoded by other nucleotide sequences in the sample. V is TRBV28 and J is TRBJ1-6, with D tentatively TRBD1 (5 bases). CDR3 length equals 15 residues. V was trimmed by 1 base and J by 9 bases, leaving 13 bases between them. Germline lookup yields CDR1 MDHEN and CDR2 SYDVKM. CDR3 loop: CASSLLGQGSSPLHF. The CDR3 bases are TGTGCCAGCAGTTTATTGGGGCAGGGCAGTTCACCCCTCCACTTT. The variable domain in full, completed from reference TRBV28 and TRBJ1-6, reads DVKVTQSSRYLVKRTGEKVFLECVQDMDHENMFWYRQDPGLGLRLIYFSYDVKMKEKGDIPEGYSVSREKKERFSLILESASTNQTSMYLCASSLLGQGSSPLHFGNGTRLTVT.

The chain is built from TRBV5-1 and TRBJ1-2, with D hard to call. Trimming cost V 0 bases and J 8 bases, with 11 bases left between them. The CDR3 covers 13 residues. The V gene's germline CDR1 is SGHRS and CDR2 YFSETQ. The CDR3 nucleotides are TGCGCCAGCAGCTTGGCCACGGGGTCGGGCTACACCTTC. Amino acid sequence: CASSLATGSGYTF.

Here the CDR3 reads CASSSPDRVGNQPQHF. DNA for the CDR3: TGTGCCAGCAGCTCCCCGGACAGGGTGGGCAATCAGCCCCAGCATTTT. The V call is TRBV7-2, the J call TRBJ1-5, with TRBD1 matching 8 bases. Trimming cost V 4 bases and J 2 bases; bases outside gene matches: 7. The length of the CDR3 is 16 residues. Germline CDR1 and CDR2: SGHTA and FQGNSA.

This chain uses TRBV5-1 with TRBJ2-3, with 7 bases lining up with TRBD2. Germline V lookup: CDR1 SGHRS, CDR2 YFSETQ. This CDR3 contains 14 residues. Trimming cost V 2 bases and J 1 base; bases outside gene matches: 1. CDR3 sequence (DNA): TGCGCCAGCAGCTTTACTAGCGGCACAGATACGCAGTATTTT. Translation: CASSFTSGTDTQYF.

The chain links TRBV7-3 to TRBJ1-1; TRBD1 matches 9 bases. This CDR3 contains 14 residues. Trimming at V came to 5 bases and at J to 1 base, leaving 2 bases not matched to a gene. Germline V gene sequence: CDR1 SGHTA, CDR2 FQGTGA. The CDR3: CASSTQGANTEAFF. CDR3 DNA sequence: TGTGCCAGCAGCACACAGGGGGCGAACACTGAAGCTTTCTTT. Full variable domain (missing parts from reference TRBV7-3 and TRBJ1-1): GAGVSQTPSNKVTEKGKYVELRCDPISGHTALYWYRQSLGQGPEFLIYFQGTGAADDSGLPNDRFFAVRPEGSVSTLKIQRTERGDSAVYLCASSTQGANTEAFFGQGTRLTVV.

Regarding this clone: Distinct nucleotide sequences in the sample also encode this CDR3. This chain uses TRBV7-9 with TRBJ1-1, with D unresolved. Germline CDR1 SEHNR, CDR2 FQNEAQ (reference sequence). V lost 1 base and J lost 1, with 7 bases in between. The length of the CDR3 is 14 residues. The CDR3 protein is CASSLVSGNTEAFF. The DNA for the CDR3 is TGTGCCAGCAGCTTAGTGTCAGGGAACACTGAAGCTTTCTTT.

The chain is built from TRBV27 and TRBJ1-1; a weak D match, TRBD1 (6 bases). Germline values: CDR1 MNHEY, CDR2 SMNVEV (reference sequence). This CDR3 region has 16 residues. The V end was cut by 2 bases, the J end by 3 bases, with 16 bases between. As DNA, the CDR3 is TGTGCCAGCAGTTTAAGGCGCAGGGGAAAAGACACTGAAGCTTTCTTT. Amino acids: CASSLRRRGKDTEAFF.

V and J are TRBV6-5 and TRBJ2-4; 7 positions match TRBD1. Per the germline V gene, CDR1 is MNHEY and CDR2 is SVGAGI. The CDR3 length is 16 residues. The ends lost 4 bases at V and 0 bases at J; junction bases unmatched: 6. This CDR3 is CASSLGQAIAKNIQYF. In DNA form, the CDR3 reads TGTGCCAGCAGTTTAGGACAGGCGATAGCCAAAAACATTCAGTACTTC.

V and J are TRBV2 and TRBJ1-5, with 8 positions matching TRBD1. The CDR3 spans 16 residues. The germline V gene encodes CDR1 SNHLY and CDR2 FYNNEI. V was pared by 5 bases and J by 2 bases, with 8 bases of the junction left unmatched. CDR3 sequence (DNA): TGTGCCAGCAGTTCCTGGACAGGGACGGGCAATCAGCCCCAGCATTTT. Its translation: CASSSWTGTGNQPQHF.

CDR3 sequence reads: CASTGTGANTGELFF. CDR3 in DNA: TGTGCCAGCACAGGGACAGGGGCAAACACCGGGGAGCTGTTTTTT. The chain couples TRBV2 to TRBJ2-2; 10 nucleotides line up with TRBD1. With 7 bases clipped from V and 2 bases from J, the junction kept 4 bases outside the gene matches. The CDR3 is made up of 15 amino acids. Germline V gene lookup returns CDR1 SNHLY and CDR2 FYNNEI. Complete variable domain (other parts from reference TRBV2 and TRBJ2-2): EPEVTQTPSHQVTQMGQEVILRCVPISNHLYFYWYRQILGQKVEFLVSFYNNEISEKSEIFDDQFSVERPDGSNFTLKIRSTKLEDSAMYFCASTGTGANTGELFFGEGSRLTVL.